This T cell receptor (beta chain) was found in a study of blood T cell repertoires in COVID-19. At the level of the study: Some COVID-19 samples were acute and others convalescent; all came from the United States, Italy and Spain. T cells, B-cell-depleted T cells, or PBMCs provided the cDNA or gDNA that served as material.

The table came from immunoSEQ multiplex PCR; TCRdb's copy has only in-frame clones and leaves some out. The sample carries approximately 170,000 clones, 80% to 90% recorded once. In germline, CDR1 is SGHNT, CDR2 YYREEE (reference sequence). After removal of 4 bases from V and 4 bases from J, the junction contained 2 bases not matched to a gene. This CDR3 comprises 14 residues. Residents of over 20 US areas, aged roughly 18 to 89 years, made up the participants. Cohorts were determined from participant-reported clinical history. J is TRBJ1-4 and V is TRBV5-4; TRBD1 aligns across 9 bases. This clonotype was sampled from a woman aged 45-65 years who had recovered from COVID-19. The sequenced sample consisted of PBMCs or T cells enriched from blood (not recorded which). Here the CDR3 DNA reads TGTGCCAGCAGCCGGACAGGGGATAATGAAAAACTGTTTTTT. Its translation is CASSRTGDNEKLFF.